This T cell receptor (beta chain) was observed in a study of T cells of healthy individuals. This CDR3 has 14 amino acids. V shed 3 bases and J shed 1 base, with 10 bases lying between them. The V gene's germline CDR1 is SGHKS and CDR2 YYEKEE (reference sequence). Using its own MiXCR run on the 5' RACE reads, TCRdb lists one record per CDR3 protein. This sample has nearly 100,000 distinct CDR3 sequences, with approximately 15% found just once. The chain joins TRBV5-5 to TRBJ1-1; D uncertain. The receptor's source is a human donor in good health. CDR3 in amino acids: CASSSSSRNTEAFF. The CDR3 DNA follows: TGTGCCAGCAGCTCCAGTTCCAGGAACACTGAAGCTTTCTTT. The full variable domain, its missing parts supplied by reference TRBV5-5 and TRBJ1-1, is DAGVTQSPTHLIKTRGQQVTLRCSPISGHKSVSWYQQVLGQGPQFIFQYYEKEERGRGNFPDRFSARQFPNYSSELNVNALLLGDSALYLCASSSSSRNTEAFFGQGTRLTVV.